This T cell receptor beta chain was sequenced during a study of cytomegalovirus exposure and HLA in healthy donors. The wider study: Of the donors genotyped, several hundred in all, around 76% fell in the Caucasian-associated ancestry cluster. Overall study results and limits: In vitro confirmation showed a few CMV-associated chains to be CMV antigen specific. Rarity held for most TCR sequences, but there were some public TCRs that occurred in many donors. Sequencing depth roughly uniform across donors was assumed in presence/absence analyses.

Comments on this clone: Its antigen is still unknown.

The PCR was carried out with 60 Vbeta primers and 13 Jbeta primers. This table comes from immunoSEQ multiplex PCR, and its TCRdb copy is limited to in-frame clones, with some not included. The repertoire consists of 95,000 to 150,000 clones, with approximately 78% occurring once and the leading ten covering approximately 8.2%. Sample: PBMCs. The receptor comes from a woman in her thirties or forties in good health and CMV-seropositive.

CDR3 DNA: TGTGCCACCCTCGGGACACTTACAGGAAACACCATATATTTT. Translation: CATLGTLTGNTIYF. The V call is TRBV6-1, the J call TRBJ1-3, with a tentative D call TRBD1 (6 bases). CDR3 length equals 14 residues. The germline V gene encodes CDR1 MNHNS and CDR2 SASEGT. The ends were cut back, 10 bases at V and 4 bases at J, with 17 bases in the middle.